This passage covers 13 T cell receptor beta chains from one sample sequenced in a study of cytomegalovirus exposure and HLA in healthy donors. PCR primers comprised 60 Vbeta and 13 Jbeta primers. Assay used: immunoSEQ multiplex PCR; TCRdb lists only in-frame clones, some missing. Here the sample spans about 190,000 clones, over 75% being singletons. Sequenced: PBMCs. Receptors originate from a man between 35 and 55 years old in good health and CMV-seropositive.

The chain couples TRBV5-1 to TRBJ2-5; possible D gene TRBD1, 6 bases. The length of the CDR3 is 13 residues. The V and J ends lost 0 bases and 3 bases respectively, with 6 bases between them. CDR1 SGHRS and CDR2 YFSETQ come from the germline V gene. CDR3 loop: CASSLDREETQYF. CDR3 bases: TGCGCCAGCAGCTTGGACAGGGAAGAGACCCAGTACTTC.

The chain is built from TRBV19 and TRBJ2-2; possibly TRBD2 for D (7 bases). CDR3 length: 15 residues. Trimming left V 2 bases short and J 7 bases short, with 14 bases between. Germline V gene lookup returns CDR1 LNHDA and CDR2 SQIVND (reference sequence). CDR3 sequence: CASSIRGGQVGELFF. The CDR3 region has the DNA TGTGCCAGTAGTATAAGGGGGGGGCAGGTCGGGGAGCTGTTTTTT.

The chain recombines TRBV7-3 with TRBJ2-7; D is perhaps TRBD2 (6 bases). Germline V CDR1 and CDR2: SGHTA, FQGTGA. The CDR3 is made up of 14 amino acids. V was cut by 0 bases and J by 7 bases, with 13 bases left in between. Written as DNA, the CDR3 is TGTGCCAGCAGCTTAACAGGCGGGGTGAGGGAGCAGTACTTC. Translating gives CASSLTGGVREQYF.

The rearrangement uses TRBV11-2 and TRBJ2-1, with 8 bases fitting TRBD1. The J segment lost 1 base and the V segment lost 3 bases, leaving 5 bases of the junction unmatched. This CDR3 region has 16 residues. Germline V CDR1 and CDR2: SGHAT, FQNNGV. This CDR3 reads CASSFGDRISYNEQFF. The CDR3 DNA reads TGTGCCAGCAGCTTCGGGGACAGGATTTCCTACAATGAGCAGTTCTTC.

J is TRBJ1-1 and V is TRBV2; the D gene is possibly TRBD1 (6 bases). Germline CDR1 SNHLY, CDR2 FYNNEI. Trimming shortened V by 7 bases and J by 5 bases, and 11 bases separated the two germline ends. The CDR3 loop spans 12 amino acids. The CDR3 bases are TGTGCCAGCAACCTAGGGACAACTGAAGCTTTCTTT. Encoded protein: CASNLGTTEAFF.

This clone was picked up a small number of times. The gene calls are TRBV28 and TRBJ1-2; TRBD1 agrees at 7 bases. Looked up from germline, CDR1 is MDHEN and CDR2 is SYDVKM. The V gene end was trimmed by 2 bases and the J gene end by 3 bases; junction bases not matched to a gene: 3. This CDR3 is built from 14 residues. DNA of the CDR3: TGTGCCAGCAGTTTAGAGGGGGCGCACTATGGCTACACCTTC. Translation gives CASSLEGAHYGYTF.

The chain recombines TRBV5-1 with TRBJ2-5, with 8 bases that match TRBD2. V gave up 1 base and J gave up 3 bases; unmatched junction bases: 2. This CDR3 is built from 14 residues. CDR1 SGHRS and CDR2 YFSETQ come from the germline V gene. CDR3 residues: CASSLNSGEETQYF. CDR3 nucleotide sequence: TGCGCCAGCAGCTTGAATAGCGGGGAAGAGACCCAGTACTTC.

J is TRBJ2-2 and V is TRBV6-1; possibly TRBD2 for D (6 bases). This CDR3 region has 13 residues. The V end lost 11 bases, the J end lost 2 bases, and 12 bases lay between the germline ends. Germline V gives CDR1 MNHNS, CDR2 SASEGT. The CDR3 DNA sequence: TGTGCCGGGGGACTTTCAAACACCGGGGAGCTGTTTTTT. Its protein product is CAGGLSNTGELFF.

This clone has just a few counts. The same CDR3 arises from other DNA sequences in this sample as well. The chain carries TRBV5-1 and TRBJ2-5, with D tentatively TRBD1 (5 bases). The ends were cut back, 1 base at V and 3 bases at J, with 7 bases in the middle. Germline V lookup: CDR1 SGHRS, CDR2 YFSETQ. This CDR3 is 13 amino acids long. CDR3 in DNA: TGCGCCAGCAGCTTGCTAGGGGAAGAGACCCAGTACTTC. Translation: CASSLLGEETQYF.

The chain recombines TRBV6-1 with TRBJ1-2; TRBD1 aligns across 7 bases. This CDR3 is built from 12 residues. Germline V lookup: CDR1 MNHNS, CDR2 SASEGT. The trim removed 6 bases at V and 11 bases at J, leaving 9 bases unmatched. The CDR3 protein is CASRDRVGSYTF. The CDR3 DNA sequence: TGTGCCAGCAGAGACAGGGTGGGATCGTACACCTTC.

V and J are TRBV30 and TRBJ1-5, with TRBD1 identical over 9 bases. Looked up from germline, CDR1 is GTSNPN and CDR2 is SVGIG (reference sequence). The CDR3 sequence is 14 residues long. The CDR3 DNA reads TGTACCAACAGGGGGCGCGGTGGCAATCAGCCCCAGCATTTT. Protein: CTNRGRGGNQPQHF.

V gene TRBV6-5 combines with J gene TRBJ1-1; a weak D match, TRBD1 (5 bases). There are 12 residues in the CDR3. Germline V gene sequence: CDR1 MNHEY, CDR2 SVGAGI. V lost 0 bases and J 11 bases, leaving 10 bases between the germline ends. CDR3 nucleotide sequence: TGTGCCAGCAGTTACTCGTCAGGGCGGGCTTTCTTT. This encodes CASSYSSGRAFF.

The chain employs TRBV7-6 and TRBJ1-4; no firm D call. Germline lookup yields CDR1 SGHVS and CDR2 FNYEAQ. The CDR3 is 16 amino acids. V was cut by 4 bases and J by 1 base, with 13 bases left in between. The CDR3 DNA follows: TGTGCCAGCAGCTCCACGTGGGGAGAAACTAATGAAAAACTGTTTTTT. Translation gives CASSSTWGETNEKLFF.